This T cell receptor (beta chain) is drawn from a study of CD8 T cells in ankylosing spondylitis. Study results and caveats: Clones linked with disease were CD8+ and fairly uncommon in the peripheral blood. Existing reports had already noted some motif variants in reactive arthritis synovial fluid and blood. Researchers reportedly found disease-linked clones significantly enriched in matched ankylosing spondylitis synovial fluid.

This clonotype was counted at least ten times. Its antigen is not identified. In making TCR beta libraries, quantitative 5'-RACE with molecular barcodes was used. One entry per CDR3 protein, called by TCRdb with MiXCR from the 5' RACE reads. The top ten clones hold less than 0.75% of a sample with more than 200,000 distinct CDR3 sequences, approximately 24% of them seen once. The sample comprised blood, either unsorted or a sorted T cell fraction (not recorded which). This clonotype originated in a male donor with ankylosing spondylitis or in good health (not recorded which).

This CDR3 is CASSLRQRNTGELFF. CDR3 DNA sequence: TGTGCCAGCAGTCTAAGACAGAGGAACACCGGGGAGCTGTTTTTT. The gene calls are TRBV12-3 or TRBV12-4 and TRBJ2-2, with a weak D call TRBD1 (5 bases). Trimming took 5 bases from V and 1 from J, leaving 11 bases between them. The CDR3 spans 15 residues.